This is a list of T cell receptor beta chains from one sample in a study of graft-versus-host responses after intestinal transplantation. These TCRs are of unknown antigen specificity. This table comes from immunoSEQ multiplex PCR, and its TCRdb copy is limited to in-frame clones, with some not included. This table has 70,000 or so clones, approximately 80% appearing once. The source material was unstimulated CD4+ T cells sorted from spleen or lymph node cells, sampled before transplant. The receptors stem from a human donor who was the organ donor for an intestinal transplant. The CDR3 runs from the conserved cysteine through the conserved F or W.

TRBV7-2	TRBJ2-5	CASSPSPSGETQYF
TRBV15	TRBJ1-1	CATSRDPPNSLNTEAFF
TRBV6-5	TRBJ1-2	CASRRTGANYGYTF
TRBV5-4	TRBJ2-3	CASSMRTSGGTQYF
TRBV5-6	TRBJ1-4	CASSLVDNEKLFF
TRBV6-5	TRBJ1-3	CASTPGGAGNTIYF
TRBV6-1	TRBJ2-5	CASSPTGGQETQYF
TRBV4-3	TRBJ2-6	CASSQDRGSGANVLTF
TRBV6-6	TRBJ1-1	CASGGEAFF
TRBV7-9	TRBJ2-6	CASSPSGANVLTF
TRBV28	TRBJ1-6	CASSFPGGTGSPLHF